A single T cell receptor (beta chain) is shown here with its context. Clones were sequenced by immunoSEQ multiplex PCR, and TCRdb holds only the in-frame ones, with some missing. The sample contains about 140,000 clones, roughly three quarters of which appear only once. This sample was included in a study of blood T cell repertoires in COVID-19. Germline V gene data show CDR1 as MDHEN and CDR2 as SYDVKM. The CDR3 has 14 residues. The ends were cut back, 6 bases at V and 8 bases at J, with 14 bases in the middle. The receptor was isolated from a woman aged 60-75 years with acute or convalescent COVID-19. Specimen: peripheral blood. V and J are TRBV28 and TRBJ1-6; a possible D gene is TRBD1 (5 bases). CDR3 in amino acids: CASRSQGRDSPLHF. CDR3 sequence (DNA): TGTGCCAGCAGAAGCCAGGGTAGGGATTCACCCCTCCACTTT.